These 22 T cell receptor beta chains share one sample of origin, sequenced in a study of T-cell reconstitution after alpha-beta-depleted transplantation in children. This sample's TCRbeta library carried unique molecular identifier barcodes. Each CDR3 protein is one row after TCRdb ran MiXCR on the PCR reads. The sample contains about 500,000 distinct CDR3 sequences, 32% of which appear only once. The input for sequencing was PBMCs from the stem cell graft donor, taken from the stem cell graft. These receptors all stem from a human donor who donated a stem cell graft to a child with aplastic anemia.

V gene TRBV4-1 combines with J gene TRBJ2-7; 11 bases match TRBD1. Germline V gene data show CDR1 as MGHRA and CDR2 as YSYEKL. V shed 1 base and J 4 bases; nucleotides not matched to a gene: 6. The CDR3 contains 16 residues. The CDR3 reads CASSQAWTGGFYEQYV. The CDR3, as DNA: TGCGCCAGCAGCCAAGCGTGGACAGGGGGCTTTTACGAGCAGTACGTC.

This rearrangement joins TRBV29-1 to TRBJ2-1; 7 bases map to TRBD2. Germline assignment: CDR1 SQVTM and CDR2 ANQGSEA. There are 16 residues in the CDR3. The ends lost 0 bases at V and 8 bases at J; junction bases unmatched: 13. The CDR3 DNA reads TGCAGCGTTGAAGATCCGGGTTGGGCTAGCGGCGATGAGCAGTTCTTC. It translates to CSVEDPGWASGDEQFF.

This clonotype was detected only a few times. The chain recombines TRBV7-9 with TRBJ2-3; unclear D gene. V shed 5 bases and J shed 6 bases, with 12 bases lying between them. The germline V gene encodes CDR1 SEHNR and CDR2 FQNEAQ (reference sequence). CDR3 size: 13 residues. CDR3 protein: CASSPPFPDTQYF. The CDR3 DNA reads TGTGCCAGCAGCCCCCCGTTCCCGGATACGCAGTATTTT. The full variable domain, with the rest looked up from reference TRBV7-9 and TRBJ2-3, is DTGVSQNPRHKITKRGQNVTFRCDPISEHNRLYWYRQTLGQGPEFLTYFQNEAQLEKSRLLSDRFSAERPKGSFSTLEIQRTEQGDSAMYLCASSPPFPDTQYFGPGTRLTVL.

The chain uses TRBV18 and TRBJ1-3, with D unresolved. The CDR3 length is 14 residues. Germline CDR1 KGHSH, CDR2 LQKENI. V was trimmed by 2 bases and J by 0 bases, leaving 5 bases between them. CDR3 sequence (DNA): TGTGCCAGCTCACCAACAATCTCTGGAAACACCATATATTTT. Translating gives CASSPTISGNTIYF.

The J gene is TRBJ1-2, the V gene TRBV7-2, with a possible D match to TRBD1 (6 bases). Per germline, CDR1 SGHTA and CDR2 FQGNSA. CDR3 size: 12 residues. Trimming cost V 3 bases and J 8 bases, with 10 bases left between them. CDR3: CASSFHREGYTF. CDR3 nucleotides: TGTGCCAGCAGCTTCCACAGGGAGGGCTACACCTTC. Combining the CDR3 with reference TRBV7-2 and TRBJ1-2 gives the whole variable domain GAGVSQSPSNKVTEKGKDVELRCDPISGHTALYWYRQSLGQGLEFLIYFQGNSAPDKSGLPSDRFSAERTGGSVSTLTIQRTQQEDSAVYLCASSFHREGYTFGSGTRLTVV.

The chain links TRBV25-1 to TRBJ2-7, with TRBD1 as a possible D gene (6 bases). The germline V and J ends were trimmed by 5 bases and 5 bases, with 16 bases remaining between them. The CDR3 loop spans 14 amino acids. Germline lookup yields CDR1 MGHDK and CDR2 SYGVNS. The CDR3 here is CASSPRGLGDEQYF. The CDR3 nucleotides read TGTGCCAGCAGTCCCAGGGGATTGGGCGACGAGCAGTACTTC.

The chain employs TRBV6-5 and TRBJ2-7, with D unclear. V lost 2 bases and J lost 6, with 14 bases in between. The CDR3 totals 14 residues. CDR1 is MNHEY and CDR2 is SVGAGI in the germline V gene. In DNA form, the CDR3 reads TGTGCCAGCAGTTACGGGGATCCCCCGGGCGAGCAGTACGTC. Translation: CASSYGDPPGEQYV.

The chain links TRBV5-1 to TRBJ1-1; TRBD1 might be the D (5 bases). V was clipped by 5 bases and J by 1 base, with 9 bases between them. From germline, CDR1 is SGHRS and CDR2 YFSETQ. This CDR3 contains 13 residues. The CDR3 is CASRRGSNTEAFF. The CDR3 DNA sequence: TGCGCCAGCAGACGGGGCTCGAACACTGAAGCTTTCTTT. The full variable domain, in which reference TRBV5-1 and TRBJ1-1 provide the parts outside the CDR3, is KAGVTQTPRYLIKTRGQQVTLSCSPISGHRSVSWYQQTPGQGLQFLFEYFSETQRNKGNFPGRFSGRQFSNSRSEMNVSTLELGDSALYLCASRRGSNTEAFFGQGTRLTVV.

The CDR3 here is CAISLGTVYGYTF. For the CDR3, the DNA is TGTGCCATCAGTCTCGGGACGGTGTATGGCTACACCTTC. The chain employs TRBV10-3 and TRBJ1-2, with D possibly being TRBD1 (5 bases). V was pared by 5 bases and J by 5 bases, with 12 bases between. Germline CDR1 and CDR2: ENHRY and SYGVKD. This CDR3 is built from 13 residues.

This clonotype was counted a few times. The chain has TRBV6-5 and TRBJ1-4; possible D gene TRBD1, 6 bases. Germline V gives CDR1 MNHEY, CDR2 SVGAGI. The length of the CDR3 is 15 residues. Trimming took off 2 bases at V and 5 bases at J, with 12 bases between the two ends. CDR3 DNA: TGTGCCAGCAGTTACGGGGGGGCGAGGAATGAAAAACTGTTTTTT. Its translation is CASSYGGARNEKLFF.

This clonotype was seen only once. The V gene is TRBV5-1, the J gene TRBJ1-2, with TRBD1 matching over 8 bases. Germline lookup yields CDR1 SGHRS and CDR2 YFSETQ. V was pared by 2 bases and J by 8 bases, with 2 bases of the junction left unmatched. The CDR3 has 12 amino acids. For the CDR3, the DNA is TGCGCCAGCAGCTTACAGGGGGAAGGCTACACCTTC. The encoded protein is CASSLQGEGYTF.

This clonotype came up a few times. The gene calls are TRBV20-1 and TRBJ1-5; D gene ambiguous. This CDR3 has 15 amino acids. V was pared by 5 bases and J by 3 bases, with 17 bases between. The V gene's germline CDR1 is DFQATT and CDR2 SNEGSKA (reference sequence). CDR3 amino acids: CSAHTPMRANQPQHF. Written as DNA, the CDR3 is TGCAGTGCTCATACCCCTATGAGGGCCAATCAGCCCCAGCATTTT.

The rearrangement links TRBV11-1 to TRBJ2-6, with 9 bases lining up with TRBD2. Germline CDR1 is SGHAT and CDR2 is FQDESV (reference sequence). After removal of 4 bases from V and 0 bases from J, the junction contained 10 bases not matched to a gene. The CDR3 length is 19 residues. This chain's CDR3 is CASSYDGTSHNSGANVLTF. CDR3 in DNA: TGTGCCAGCAGCTACGATGGGACTAGCCACAACTCTGGGGCCAACGTCCTGACTTTC.

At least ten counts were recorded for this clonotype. This CDR3 reads CASSLAGGVETQYF. CDR3 in DNA: TGTGCCAGCAGCTTAGCGGGAGGGGTAGAGACCCAGTACTTC. The J gene is TRBJ2-5, the V gene TRBV7-2, with 7 positions matching TRBD2. Germline-derived CDR1 and CDR2 are SGHTA and FQGNSA. V gave up 0 bases and J gave up 4 bases; unmatched junction bases: 2. The CDR3 contains 14 residues.

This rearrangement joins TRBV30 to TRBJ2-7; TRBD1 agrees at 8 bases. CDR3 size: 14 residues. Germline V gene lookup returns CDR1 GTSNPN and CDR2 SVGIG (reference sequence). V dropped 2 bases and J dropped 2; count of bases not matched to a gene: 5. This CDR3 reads CAWSPGTGTYEQYF. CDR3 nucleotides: TGTGCCTGGAGTCCGGGGACAGGAACCTACGAGCAGTACTTC.

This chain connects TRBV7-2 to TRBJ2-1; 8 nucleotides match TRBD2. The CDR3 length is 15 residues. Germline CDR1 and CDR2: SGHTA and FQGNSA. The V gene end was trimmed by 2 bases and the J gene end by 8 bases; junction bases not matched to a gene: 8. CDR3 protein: CASSLSDGRAHEQFF. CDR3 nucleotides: TGTGCCAGCAGCTTAAGCGACGGGAGGGCACATGAGCAGTTCTTC.

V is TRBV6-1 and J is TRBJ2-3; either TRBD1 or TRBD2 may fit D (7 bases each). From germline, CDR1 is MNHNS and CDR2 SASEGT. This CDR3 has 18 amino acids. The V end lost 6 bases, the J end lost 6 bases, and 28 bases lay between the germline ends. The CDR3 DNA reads TGTGCCAGCAGCCCTCCCCGCTCAGGGGGGGGTTTAGCGGATACGCAGTATTTT. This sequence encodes CASSPPRSGGGLADTQYF.

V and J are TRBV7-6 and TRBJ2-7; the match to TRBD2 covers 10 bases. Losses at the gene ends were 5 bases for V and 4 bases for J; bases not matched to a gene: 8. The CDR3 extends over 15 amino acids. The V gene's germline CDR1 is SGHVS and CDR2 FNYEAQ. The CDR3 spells CASSAGTSVDYEQYF. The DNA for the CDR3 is TGTGCCAGCAGCGCCGGGACTAGCGTCGATTACGAGCAGTACTTC.

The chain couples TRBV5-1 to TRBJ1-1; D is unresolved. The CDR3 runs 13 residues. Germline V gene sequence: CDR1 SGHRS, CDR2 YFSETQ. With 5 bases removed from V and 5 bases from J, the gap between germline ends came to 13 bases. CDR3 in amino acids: CASRLQERTEAFF. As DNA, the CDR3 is TGCGCCAGCAGACTTCAGGAAAGGACTGAAGCTTTCTTT.

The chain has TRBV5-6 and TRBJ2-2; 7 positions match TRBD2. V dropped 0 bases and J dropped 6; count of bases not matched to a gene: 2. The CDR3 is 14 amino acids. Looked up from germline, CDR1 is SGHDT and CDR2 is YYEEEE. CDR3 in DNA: TGTGCCAGCAGCTTGGTACGGGGGGCCGGGGAGCTGTTTTTT. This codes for CASSLVRGAGELFF.

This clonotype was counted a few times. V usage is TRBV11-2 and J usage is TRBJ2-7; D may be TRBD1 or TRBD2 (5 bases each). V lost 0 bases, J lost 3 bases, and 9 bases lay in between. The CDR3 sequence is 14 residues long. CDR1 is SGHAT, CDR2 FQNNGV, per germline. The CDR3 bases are TGTGCCAGCAGCTTAGATCCGGGGCTCTACGAGCAGTACGTC. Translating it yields CASSLDPGLYEQYV.

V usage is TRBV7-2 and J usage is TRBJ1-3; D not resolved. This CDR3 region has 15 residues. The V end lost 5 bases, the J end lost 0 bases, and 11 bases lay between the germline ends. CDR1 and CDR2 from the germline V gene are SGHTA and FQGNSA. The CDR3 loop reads CASSPPPNSGNTIYF. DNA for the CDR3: TGTGCCAGCAGCCCGCCCCCCAACTCTGGAAACACCATATATTTT. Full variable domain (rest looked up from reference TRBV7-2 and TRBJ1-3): GAGVSQSPSNKVTEKGKDVELRCDPISGHTALYWYRQSLGQGLEFLIYFQGNSAPDKSGLPSDRFSAERTGGSVSTLTIQRTQQEDSAVYLCASSPPPNSGNTIYFGEGSWLTVV.